The 12 T cell receptor beta chains in this list originate from one sample, sequenced in a study of a mutant IDH1 vaccine in newly diagnosed glioma. These receptors have no known antigen. Profiled with immunoSEQ multiplex PCR; TCRdb holds only in-frame clones, not every one. Altogether more than 55,000 clones are present, around 82% being singletons, with the ten largest covering 3% to 3.5%. Time point specified: week 5, during vaccination. Every single dose of the vaccine, 300 ug of mutant IDH1 20-mer peptide, came with topical imiquimod. The sequencing used PBMCs, collected from a glioma patient whose treatment included an IDH1 peptide vaccine. All receptors derive from a woman under 30 with glioma. Some clones in this sample may be carry-over from other donors' samples.

The genes are TRBV4-2 and TRBJ2-6, with D hard to call. The CDR3 spans 16 residues. Germline CDR1 and CDR2: LGHNA and YNFKEQ. The V and J ends lost 1 base and 1 base respectively, with 8 bases between them. In DNA form, the CDR3 reads TGTGCCAGCAGCCAAGTTGCCGGGTCTGGGGCCAACGTCCTGACTTTC. Translated: CASSQVAGSGANVLTF.

This clone was seen just once. V and J are TRBV29-1 and TRBJ2-7, with TRBD1 identical over 7 bases. Germline lookup yields CDR1 SQVTM and CDR2 ANQGSEA. After removal of 0 bases from V and 2 bases from J, the junction contained 4 bases not matched to a gene. The length of the CDR3 is 14 residues. This chain's CDR3 is CSVEDGDRPYEQYF. The DNA of the CDR3 is TGCAGCGTTGAAGATGGGGACAGACCCTACGAGCAGTACTTC.

The gene calls are TRBV14 and TRBJ1-1; the D is unclear. Trimming removed 5 bases at V and 1 base at J, with 8 bases between. CDR1 and CDR2 (germline): SGHDN, FVKESK. The length of the CDR3 is 13 residues. CDR3 DNA sequence: TGTGCCAGCAGCAGCGGGCCGAACACTGAAGCTTTCTTT. Its protein is CASSSGPNTEAFF.

The chain uses TRBV7-8 and TRBJ2-5, with a tentative D call TRBD2 (5 bases). CDR3 length: 15 residues. Germline CDR1 reads SGHVS; CDR2 reads FQNEAQ. V dropped 5 bases and J dropped 7 bases, with 20 bases sitting between them. The CDR3 DNA follows: TGTGCCAGCAGCCCAGATCCCGCGGCCGCGGGGACCCAGTACTTC. This translates into CASSPDPAAAGTQYF.

CDR3 nucleotides: TGTGCCAGCAGCGTAGGTCCGGGGTCCTACGAGCAGTACTTC. Its translation is CASSVGPGSYEQYF. The J gene is TRBJ2-7, the V gene TRBV9, with D maybe TRBD2 (5 bases). The ends were cut back, 0 bases at V and 1 base at J, with 8 bases in the middle. Per germline, CDR1 SGDLS and CDR2 YYNGEE. The CDR3 spans 14 residues.

In this sample, this clone turned up a few times. The V call is TRBV2, the J call TRBJ2-7; D remains ambiguous. Germline V gives CDR1 SNHLY, CDR2 FYNNEI. The germline V and J ends were trimmed by 8 bases and 0 bases, with 11 bases remaining between them. This CDR3 contains 13 residues. The CDR3 region has the DNA TGTGCCAGCCACCCTCGAAGCTCCTACGAGCAGTACTTC. Protein product: CASHPRSSYEQYF. Supplemented by reference TRBV2 and TRBJ2-7, the full variable domain reads EPEVTQTPSHQVTQMGQEVILRCVPISNHLYFYWYRQILGQKVEFLVSFYNNEISEKSEIFDDQFSVERPDGSNFTLKIRSTKLEDSAMYFCASHPRSSYEQYFGPGTRLTVT.

CDR3 sequence: CASSHRLGSESGNTIYF. CDR3 nucleotide sequence: TGCGCCAGCAGCCACCGGTTGGGGAGCGAGTCTGGAAACACCATATATTTT. The chain recombines TRBV4-3 with TRBJ1-3, with unresolved D. Per germline, CDR1 LGHNA and CDR2 YSLEER. The V gene lost 3 bases and the J gene lost 1 base, with 16 bases spanning the gap. CDR3 length equals 17 residues.

V and J are TRBV13 and TRBJ1-1, with 8 bases matching TRBD1. CDR1 and CDR2 (germline): PRHDT, FYEKMQ (reference sequence). The V gene end was trimmed by 8 bases and the J gene end by 5 bases; junction bases not matched to a gene: 4. The CDR3 is 12 amino acids. CDR3 amino acids: CASGGQGTEAFF. The CDR3 DNA reads as TGTGCCAGCGGAGGACAGGGAACTGAAGCTTTCTTT. The variable domain in full, with the rest retrieved from reference TRBV13 and TRBJ1-1, is AAGVIQSPRHLIKEKRETATLKCYPIPRHDTVYWYQQGPGQDPQFLISFYEKMQSDKGSIPDRFSAQQFSDYHSELNMSSLELGDSALYFCASGGQGTEAFFGQGTRLTVV.

The rearrangement uses TRBV29-1 and TRBJ2-7; D is undetermined. The ends were cut back, 7 bases at V and 6 bases at J, with 13 bases in the middle. CDR1 and CDR2 (germline): SQVTM, ANQGSEA. The length of the CDR3 is 11 residues. The CDR3 DNA reads as TGCAGCGCCCTGGCCCCCCGCGAGCAGTACTTC. Its translation is CSALAPREQYF.

This rearrangement joins TRBV27 to TRBJ2-7, with D possibly matching TRBD2 (6 bases). With 4 bases removed from V and 9 bases from J, the gap between germline ends came to 16 bases. Germline V CDR1 and CDR2: MNHEY, SMNVEV (reference sequence). CDR3 length equals 13 residues. CDR3 residues: CASSSGLGLAQYF. In nucleotides, the CDR3 is TGTGCCAGCAGTTCGGGACTCGGGTTGGCGCAGTACTTC.

The V call is TRBV7-9, the J call TRBJ2-2; D is uncertain. The CDR3 runs 17 residues. Trimming left V 3 bases short and J 3 bases short, with 17 bases between. Germline CDR1 SEHNR, CDR2 FQNEAQ (reference sequence). The CDR3 reads CASSFQAKAGYTGELFF. CDR3 nucleotides: TGTGCCAGCAGCTTTCAGGCCAAAGCTGGGTACACCGGGGAGCTGTTTTTT.

The chain couples TRBV7-9 to TRBJ2-2; 7 nucleotides align to TRBD1. The trim removed 5 bases at V and 4 bases at J, leaving 7 bases unmatched. Germline lookup yields CDR1 SEHNR and CDR2 FQNEAQ (reference sequence). The CDR3 is made up of 15 amino acids. CDR3 region: CASSRQGSVTGELFF. The CDR3 region has the DNA TGTGCCAGCAGCCGACAGGGTAGTGTCACCGGGGAGCTGTTTTTT.